This T cell receptor beta chain was captured in a study of blood T cell repertoires in COVID-19. In the authors' methods: Cell counts per sample came from amplifying reference gene primers. TCRdb keeps only in-frame clones here, not all; method: immunoSEQ multiplex PCR. The DNA was the basis for D and trimming; V, J and clone size are from that table. This table has a few hundred thousand clones, 84% appearing once. Clinical histories supplied by participants themselves formed the basis of cohort assignment. Donors of Cohort 3 who recovered were those that had two negative PCRs, clearance, or symptom resolution. The CDR3 totals 15 residues. Per the germline V gene, CDR1 is SGHNT and CDR2 is YYREEE (reference sequence). V lost 2 bases to trimming and J lost 3 bases; unmatched junction nucleotides: 5.

Sequencing used PBMCs or T cells enriched from blood (not recorded which). The receptor comes from a woman aged 40 to 50 who had recovered from COVID-19. The rearrangement uses TRBV5-4 and TRBJ2-1, with 7 bases identical to TRBD1. In DNA form, the CDR3 reads TGTGCCAGCAGCTTAGGCCAGGGGGTCTACAATGAGCAGTTCTTC. Translation gives CASSLGQGVYNEQFF.